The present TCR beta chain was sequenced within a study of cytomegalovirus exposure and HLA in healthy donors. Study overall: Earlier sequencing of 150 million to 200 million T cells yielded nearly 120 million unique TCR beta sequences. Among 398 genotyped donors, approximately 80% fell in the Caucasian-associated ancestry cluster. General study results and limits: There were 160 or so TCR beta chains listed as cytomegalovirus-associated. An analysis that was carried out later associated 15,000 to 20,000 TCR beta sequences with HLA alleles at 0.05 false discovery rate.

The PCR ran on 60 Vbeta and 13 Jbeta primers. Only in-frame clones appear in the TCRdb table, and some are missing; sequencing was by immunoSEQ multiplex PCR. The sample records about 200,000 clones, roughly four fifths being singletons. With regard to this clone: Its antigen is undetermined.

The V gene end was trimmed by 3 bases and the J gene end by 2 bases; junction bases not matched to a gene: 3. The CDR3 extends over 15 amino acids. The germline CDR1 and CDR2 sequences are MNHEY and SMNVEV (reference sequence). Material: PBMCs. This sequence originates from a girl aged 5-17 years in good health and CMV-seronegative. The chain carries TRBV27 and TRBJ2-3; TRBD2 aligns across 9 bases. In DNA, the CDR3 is TGTGCCAGCAGTTTCCTAGCGGGGTACACAGATACGCAGTATTTT. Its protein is CASSFLAGYTDTQYF.